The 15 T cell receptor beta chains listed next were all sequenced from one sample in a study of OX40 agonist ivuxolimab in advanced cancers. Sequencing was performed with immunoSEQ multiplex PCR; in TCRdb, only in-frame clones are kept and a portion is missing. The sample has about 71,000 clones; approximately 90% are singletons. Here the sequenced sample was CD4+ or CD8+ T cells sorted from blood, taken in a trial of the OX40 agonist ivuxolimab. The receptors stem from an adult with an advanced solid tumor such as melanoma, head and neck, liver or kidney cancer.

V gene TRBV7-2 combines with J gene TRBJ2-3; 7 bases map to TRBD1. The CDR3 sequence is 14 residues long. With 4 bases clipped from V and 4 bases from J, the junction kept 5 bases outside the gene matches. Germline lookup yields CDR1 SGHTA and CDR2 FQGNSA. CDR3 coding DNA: TGTGCCAGCAGCTCCGGACAGGCTTCAGATACGCAGTATTTT. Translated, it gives CASSSGQASDTQYF.

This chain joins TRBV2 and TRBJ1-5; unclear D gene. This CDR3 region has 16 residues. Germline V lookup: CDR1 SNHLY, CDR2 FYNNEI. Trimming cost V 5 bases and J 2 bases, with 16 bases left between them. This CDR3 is CASSPLPIGGNQPQHF. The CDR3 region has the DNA TGTGCCAGCAGTCCTCTCCCTATTGGGGGCAATCAGCCCCAGCATTTT.

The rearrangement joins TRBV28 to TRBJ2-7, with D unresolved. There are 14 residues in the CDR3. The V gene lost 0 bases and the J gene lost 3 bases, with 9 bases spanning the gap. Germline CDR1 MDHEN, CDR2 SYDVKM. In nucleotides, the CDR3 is TGTGCCAGCAGTTTATGGGACGGTATCTACGAGCAGTACTTC. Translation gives CASSLWDGIYEQYF.

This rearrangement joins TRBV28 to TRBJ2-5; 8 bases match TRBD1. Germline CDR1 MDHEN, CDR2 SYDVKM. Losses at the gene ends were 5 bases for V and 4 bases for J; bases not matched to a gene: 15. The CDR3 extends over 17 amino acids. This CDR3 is CASSPRHGTGGVETQYF. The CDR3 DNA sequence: TGTGCCAGCAGTCCTCGTCACGGGACAGGAGGGGTAGAGACCCAGTACTTC.

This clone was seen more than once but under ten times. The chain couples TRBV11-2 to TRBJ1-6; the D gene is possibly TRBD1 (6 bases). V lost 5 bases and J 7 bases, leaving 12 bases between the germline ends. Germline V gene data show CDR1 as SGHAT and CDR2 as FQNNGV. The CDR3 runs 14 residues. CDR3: CASSPDRTNSPLHF. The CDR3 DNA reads TGTGCCAGCAGCCCCGACAGGACCAATTCACCCCTCCACTTT.

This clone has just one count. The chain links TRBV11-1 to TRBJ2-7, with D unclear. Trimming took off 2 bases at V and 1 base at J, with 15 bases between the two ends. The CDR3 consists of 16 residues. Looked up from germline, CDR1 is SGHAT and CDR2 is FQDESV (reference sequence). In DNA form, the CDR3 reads TGTGCCAGCAGCTTATACGAGGACCTGGGGTCCTACGAGCAGTACTTC. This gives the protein CASSLYEDLGSYEQYF.

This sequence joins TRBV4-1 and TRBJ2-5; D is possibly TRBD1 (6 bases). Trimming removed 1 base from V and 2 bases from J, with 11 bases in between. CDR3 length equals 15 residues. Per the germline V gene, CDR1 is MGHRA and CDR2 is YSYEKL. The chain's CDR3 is CASSQAAQGQETQYF. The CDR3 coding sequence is TGCGCCAGCAGCCAAGCAGCTCAGGGGCAAGAGACCCAGTACTTC.

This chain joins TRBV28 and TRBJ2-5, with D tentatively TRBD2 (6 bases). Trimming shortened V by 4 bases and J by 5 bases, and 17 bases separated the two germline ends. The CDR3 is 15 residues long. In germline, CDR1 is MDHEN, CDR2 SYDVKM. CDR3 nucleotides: TGTGCCAGCAGTTCCTTGGAGGGGCCGGGGGAGACCCAGTACTTC. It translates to CASSSLEGPGETQYF.

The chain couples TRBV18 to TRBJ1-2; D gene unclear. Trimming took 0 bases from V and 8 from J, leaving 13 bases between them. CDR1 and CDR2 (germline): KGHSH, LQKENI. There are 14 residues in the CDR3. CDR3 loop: CASSPPEGRVGYTF. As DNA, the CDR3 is TGTGCCAGCTCACCACCGGAAGGGAGGGTCGGCTACACCTTC.

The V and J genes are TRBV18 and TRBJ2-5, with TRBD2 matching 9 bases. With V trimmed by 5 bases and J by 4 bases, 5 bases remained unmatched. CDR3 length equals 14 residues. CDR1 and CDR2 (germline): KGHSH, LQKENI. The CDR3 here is CASSEAGGGETQYF. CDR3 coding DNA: TGTGCCAGCTCAGAAGCGGGAGGAGGAGAGACCCAGTACTTC. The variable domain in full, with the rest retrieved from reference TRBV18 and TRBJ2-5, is NAGVMQNPRHLVRRRGQEARLRCSPMKGHSHVYWYRQLPEEGLKFMVYLQKENIIDESGMPKERFSAEFPKEGPSILRIQQVVRGDSAAYFCASSEAGGGETQYFGPGTRLLVL.

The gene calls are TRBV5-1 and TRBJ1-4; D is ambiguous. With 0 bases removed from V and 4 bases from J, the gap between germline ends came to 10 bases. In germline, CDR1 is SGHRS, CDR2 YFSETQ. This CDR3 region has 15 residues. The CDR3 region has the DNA TGCGCCAGCAGCTTGGCCCTGTCAGATAATGAAAAACTGTTTTTT. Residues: CASSLALSDNEKLFF.

CDR3 bases: TGTGCCAGCTCACCACCGGTGACAGGTGGCTACACCTTC. Translation gives CASSPPVTGGYTF. The chain carries TRBV18 and TRBJ1-2, with a possible D match to TRBD1 (6 bases). V was pared by 0 bases and J by 7 bases, with 9 bases between. Germline CDR1 KGHSH, CDR2 LQKENI. This CDR3 contains 13 residues.

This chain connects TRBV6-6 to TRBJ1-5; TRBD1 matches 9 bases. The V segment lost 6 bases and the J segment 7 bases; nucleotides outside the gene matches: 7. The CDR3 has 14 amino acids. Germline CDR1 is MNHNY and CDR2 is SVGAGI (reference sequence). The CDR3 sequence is CASRSTGGYQPQHF. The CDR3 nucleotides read TGTGCCAGCAGGTCAACAGGGGGCTACCAGCCCCAGCATTTT.

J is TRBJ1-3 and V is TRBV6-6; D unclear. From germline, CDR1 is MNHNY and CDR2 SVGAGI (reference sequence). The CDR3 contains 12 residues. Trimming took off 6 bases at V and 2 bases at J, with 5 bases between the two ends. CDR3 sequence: CASREAGNTIYF. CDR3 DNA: TGTGCCAGCAGGGAGGCTGGAAACACCATATATTTT.

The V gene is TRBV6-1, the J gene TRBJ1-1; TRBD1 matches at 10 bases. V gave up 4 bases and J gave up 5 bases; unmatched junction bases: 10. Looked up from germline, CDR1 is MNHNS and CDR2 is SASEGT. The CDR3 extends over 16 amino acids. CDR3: CASSVSPGQGRTEAFF. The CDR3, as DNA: TGTGCCAGCAGTGTCTCCCCGGGACAGGGGAGGACTGAAGCTTTCTTT.